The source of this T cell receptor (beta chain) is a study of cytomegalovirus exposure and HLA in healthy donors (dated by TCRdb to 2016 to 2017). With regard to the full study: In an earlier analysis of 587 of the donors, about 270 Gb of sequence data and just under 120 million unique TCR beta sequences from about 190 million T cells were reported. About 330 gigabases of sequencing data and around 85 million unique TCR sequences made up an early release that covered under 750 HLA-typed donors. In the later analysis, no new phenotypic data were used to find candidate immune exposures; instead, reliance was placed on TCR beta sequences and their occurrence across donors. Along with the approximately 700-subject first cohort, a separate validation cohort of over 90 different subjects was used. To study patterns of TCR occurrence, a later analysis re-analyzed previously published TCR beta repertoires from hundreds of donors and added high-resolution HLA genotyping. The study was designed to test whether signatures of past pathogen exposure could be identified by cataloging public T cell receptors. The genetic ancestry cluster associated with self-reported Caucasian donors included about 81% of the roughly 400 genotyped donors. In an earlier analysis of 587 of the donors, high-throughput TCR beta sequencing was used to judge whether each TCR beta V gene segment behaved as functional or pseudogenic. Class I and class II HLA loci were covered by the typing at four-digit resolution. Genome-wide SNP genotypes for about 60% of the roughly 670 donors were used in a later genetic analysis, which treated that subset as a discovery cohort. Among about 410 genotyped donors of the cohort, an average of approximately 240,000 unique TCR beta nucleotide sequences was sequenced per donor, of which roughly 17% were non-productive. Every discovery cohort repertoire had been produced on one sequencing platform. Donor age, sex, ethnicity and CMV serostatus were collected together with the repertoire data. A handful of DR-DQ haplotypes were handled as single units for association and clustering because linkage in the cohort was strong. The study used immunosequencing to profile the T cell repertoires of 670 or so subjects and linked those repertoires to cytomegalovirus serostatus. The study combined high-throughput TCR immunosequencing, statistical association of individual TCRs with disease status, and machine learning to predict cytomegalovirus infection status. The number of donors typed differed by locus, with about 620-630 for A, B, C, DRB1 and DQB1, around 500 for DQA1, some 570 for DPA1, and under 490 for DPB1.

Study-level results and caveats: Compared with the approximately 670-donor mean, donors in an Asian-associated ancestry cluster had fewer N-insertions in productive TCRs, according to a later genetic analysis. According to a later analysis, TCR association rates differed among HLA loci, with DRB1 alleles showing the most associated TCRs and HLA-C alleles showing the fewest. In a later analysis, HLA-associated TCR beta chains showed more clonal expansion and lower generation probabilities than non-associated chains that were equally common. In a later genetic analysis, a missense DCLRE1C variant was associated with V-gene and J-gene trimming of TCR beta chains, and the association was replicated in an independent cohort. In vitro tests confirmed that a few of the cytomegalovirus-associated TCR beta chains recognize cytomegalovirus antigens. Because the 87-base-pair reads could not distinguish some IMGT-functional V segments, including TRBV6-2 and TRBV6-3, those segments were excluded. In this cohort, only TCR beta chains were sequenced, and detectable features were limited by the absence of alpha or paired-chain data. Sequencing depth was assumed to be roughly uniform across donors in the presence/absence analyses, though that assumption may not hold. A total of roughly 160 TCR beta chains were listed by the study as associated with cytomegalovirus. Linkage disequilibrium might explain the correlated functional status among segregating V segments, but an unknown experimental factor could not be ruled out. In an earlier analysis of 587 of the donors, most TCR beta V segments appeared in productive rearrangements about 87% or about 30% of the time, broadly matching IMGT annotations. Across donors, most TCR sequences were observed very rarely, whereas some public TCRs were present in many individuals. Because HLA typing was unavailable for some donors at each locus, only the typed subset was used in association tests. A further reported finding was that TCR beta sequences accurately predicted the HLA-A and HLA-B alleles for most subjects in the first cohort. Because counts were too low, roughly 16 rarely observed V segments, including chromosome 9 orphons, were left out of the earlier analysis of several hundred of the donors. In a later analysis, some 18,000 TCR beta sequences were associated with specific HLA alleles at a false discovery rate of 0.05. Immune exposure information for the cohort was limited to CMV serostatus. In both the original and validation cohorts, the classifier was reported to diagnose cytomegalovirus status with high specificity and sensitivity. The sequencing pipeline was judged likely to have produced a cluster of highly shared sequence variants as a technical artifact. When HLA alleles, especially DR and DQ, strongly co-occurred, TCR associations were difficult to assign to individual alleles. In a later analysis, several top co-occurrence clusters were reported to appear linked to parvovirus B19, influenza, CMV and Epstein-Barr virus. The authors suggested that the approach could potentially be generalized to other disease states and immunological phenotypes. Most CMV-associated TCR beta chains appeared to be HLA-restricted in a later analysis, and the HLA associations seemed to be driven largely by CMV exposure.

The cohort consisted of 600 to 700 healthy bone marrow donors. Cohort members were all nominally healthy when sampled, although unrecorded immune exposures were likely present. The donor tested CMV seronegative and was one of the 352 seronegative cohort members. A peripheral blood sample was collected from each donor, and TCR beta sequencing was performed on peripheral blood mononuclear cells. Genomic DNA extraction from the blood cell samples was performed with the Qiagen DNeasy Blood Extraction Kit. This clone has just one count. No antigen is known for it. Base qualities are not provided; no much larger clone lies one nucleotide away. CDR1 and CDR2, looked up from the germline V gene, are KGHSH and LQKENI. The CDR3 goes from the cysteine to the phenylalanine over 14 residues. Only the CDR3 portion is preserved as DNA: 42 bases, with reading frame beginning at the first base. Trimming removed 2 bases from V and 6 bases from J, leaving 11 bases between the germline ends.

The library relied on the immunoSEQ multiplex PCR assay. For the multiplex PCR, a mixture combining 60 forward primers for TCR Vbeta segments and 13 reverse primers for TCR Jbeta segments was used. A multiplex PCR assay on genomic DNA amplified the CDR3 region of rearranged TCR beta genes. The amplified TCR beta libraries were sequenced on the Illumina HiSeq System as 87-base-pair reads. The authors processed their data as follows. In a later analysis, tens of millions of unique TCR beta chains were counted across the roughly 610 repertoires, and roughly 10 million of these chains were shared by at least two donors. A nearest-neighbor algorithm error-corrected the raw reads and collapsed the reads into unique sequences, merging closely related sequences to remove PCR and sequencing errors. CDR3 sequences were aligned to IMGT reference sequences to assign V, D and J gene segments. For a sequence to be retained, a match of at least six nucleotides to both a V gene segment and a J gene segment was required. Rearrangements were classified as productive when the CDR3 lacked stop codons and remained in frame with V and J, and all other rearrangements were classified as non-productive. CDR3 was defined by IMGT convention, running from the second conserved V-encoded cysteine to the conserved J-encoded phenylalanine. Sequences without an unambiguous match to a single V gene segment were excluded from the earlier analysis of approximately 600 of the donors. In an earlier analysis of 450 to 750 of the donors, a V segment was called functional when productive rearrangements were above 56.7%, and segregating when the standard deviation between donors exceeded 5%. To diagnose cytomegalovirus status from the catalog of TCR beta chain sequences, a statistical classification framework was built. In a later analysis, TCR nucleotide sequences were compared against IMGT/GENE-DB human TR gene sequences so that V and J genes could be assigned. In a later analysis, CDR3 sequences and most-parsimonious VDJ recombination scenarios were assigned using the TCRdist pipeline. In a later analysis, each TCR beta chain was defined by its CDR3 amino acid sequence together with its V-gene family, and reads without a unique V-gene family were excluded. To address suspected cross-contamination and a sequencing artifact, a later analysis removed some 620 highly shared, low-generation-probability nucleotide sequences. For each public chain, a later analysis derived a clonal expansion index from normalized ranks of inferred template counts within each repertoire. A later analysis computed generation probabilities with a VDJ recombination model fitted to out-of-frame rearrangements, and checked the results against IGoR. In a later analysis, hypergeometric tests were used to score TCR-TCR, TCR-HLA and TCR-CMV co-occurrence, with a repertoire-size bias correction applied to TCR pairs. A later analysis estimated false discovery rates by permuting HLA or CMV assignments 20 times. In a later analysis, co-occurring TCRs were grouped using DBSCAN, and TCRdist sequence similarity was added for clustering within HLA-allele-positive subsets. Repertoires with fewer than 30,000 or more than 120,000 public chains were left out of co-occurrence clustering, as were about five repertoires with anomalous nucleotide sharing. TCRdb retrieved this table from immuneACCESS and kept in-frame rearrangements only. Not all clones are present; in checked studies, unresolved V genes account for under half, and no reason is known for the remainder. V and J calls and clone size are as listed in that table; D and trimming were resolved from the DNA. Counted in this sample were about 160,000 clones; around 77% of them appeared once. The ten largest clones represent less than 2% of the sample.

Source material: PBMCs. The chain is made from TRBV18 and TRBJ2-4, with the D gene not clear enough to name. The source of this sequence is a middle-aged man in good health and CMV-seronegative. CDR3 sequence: CASSPEERGNIQYF. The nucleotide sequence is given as TGTGCCAGCTCACCAGAAGAAAGAGGAAACATTCAGTACTTC.